The rows below give T cell receptor beta chains drawn from one sample of a study of CD8 T cells in Susac syndrome. TCRdb fed the immunoSEQ multiplex PCR reads into MiXCR, producing one record per CDR3 protein. The sample shows about 300,000 distinct CDR3 sequences, approximately 91% of them seen only once. The specimen sequenced was CD8+ T cells from PBMCs. Receptor source: a human donor with multiple sclerosis. CDR3s include the opening cysteine and the closing phenylalanine or tryptophan. Fields, in order: J gene, clone size, D gene, V gene, CDR3 protein, CDR3 DNA. The D gene is left open where the match is weak. Clone size is given for some rows only: seen once, a few or many times, or a class if the clone is expanded.

TRBJ2-1,-,TRBD2,TRBV6-4,CASSDGGEGSHEQFF,TGTGCCAGCAGTGACGGAGGGGAGGGAAGCCATGAGCAGTTCTTC
TRBJ2-7,-,-,TRBV4-3,CASSQTPGELYEQYF,TGCGCCAGCAGCCAAACCCCCGGAGAACTCTACGAGCAGTACTTC
TRBJ2-7,-,-,TRBV13,CASSLKGVYEQYF,TGTGCCAGCAGCCTAAAAGGGGTCTACGAGCAGTACTTC
TRBJ2-1,-,TRBD2,TRBV6-6,CASIPGRGGEQFF,TGTGCCAGCATCCCGGGCCGGGGGGGTGAGCAGTTCTTC
TRBJ2-2,few,TRBD1,TRBV3-1,CASREPGQGGPTGELFF,TGTGCCAGCAGGGAACCGGGACAGGGGGGTCCCACCGGGGAGCTGTTTTTT
TRBJ2-3,-,-,TRBV19,CASSPWGREVTDTQYF,TGTGCCAGTAGCCCCTGGGGCCGTGAGGTAACAGATACGCAGTATTTT
TRBJ2-1,-,-,TRBV11-2,CASSRTGSFEQFF,TGTGCCAGCAGCCGTACAGGGTCATTTGAGCAGTTCTTC
TRBJ2-3,-,TRBD2,TRBV14,CASSQVEGTRSTDTQYF,TGTGCCAGCAGCCAAGTCGAGGGGACTAGGAGCACAGATACGCAGTATTTT
TRBJ2-6,-,TRBD2,TRBV29-1,CSVLSGSAGANVLTF,TGCAGCGTTCTGAGCGGGAGCGCCGGGGCCAACGTCCTGACTTTC
TRBJ2-5,-,-,TRBV7-3,CASSLTRAPGETQYF,TGTGCCAGCAGCTTAACGCGGGCCCCGGGGGAGACCCAGTACTTC
TRBJ2-7,-,TRBD2,TRBV20-1,CRPGGTSDYEQYF,TGCAGGCCGGGGGGGACCTCCGACTACGAGCAGTACTTC
TRBJ2-7,-,TRBD2,TRBV5-1,CASSWGLSGDSYEQYF,TGCGCCAGCAGCTGGGGACTAAGCGGAGACTCCTACGAGCAGTACTTC
TRBJ2-1,-,-,TRBV6-2/TRBV6-3,CASSYSLGDNEQFF,TGTGCCAGCAGTTACTCATTAGGCGACAATGAGCAGTTCTTC
TRBJ2-2,-,TRBD1,TRBV12-3/TRBV12-4,CASSRQGAGELFF,TGTGCCAGCAGCCGGCAGGGGGCCGGGGAGCTGTTTTTT
TRBJ2-2,-,-,TRBV4-3,CASSQGQVAGELFF,TGCGCCAGCAGCCAAGGACAGGTTGCCGGGGAGCTGTTTTTT
TRBJ1-1,-,-,TRBV3-1,CASSQEATWVMNTEAFF,TGTGCCAGCAGCCAAGAAGCCACGTGGGTAATGAACACTGAAGCTTTCTTT
TRBJ2-7,-,-,TRBV12-3/TRBV12-4,CASSFGGDVTSSYEQYF,TGTGCCAGCAGTTTCGGGGGCGACGTTACGAGCTCCTACGAGCAGTACTTC
TRBJ2-3,-,TRBD1,TRBV20-1,CSAIGTGVMGTDTQYF,TGCAGTGCTATAGGGACAGGGGTGATGGGCACAGATACGCAGTATTTT
TRBJ1-1,few,-,TRBV6-1,CASSDTGNTEAFF,TGTGCCAGCAGCGACACAGGGAACACTGAAGCTTTCTTT
TRBJ2-7,-,-,TRBV7-2,CASSLVRESYEQYF,TGTGCCAGCAGCTTAGTACGGGAGTCCTACGAGCAGTACTTC
TRBJ1-4,-,-,TRBV7-6,CASSLAAATNEKLFF,TGTGCCAGCAGCTTAGCGGCCGCAACTAATGAAAAACTGTTTTTT
TRBJ2-7,-,TRBD1,TRBV6-4,CASSDSQTGGYEQYF,TGTGCCAGCAGTGACTCACAAACAGGGGGCTACGAGCAGTACTTC
TRBJ2-1,-,-,TRBV4-1,CASSLDSGPAYNEQFF,TGCGCCAGCAGCCTAGATTCAGGGCCAGCCTACAATGAGCAGTTCTTC
TRBJ2-7,-,-,TRBV3-1,CASSQGLGSTYEQYF,TGTGCCAGCAGCCAAGGGCTAGGATCTACCTACGAGCAGTACTTC
TRBJ2-3,-,-,TRBV27,CASSLWGVVDTQYF,TGTGCCAGCAGTTTATGGGGGGTAGTGGATACGCAGTATTTT
TRBJ2-5,-,-,TRBV19,CASSPWVHGETQYF,TGTGCCAGTAGCCCCTGGGTTCATGGGGAGACCCAGTACTTC
TRBJ2-1,-,TRBD2,TRBV25-1,CASSESRTSGNEQFF,TGTGCCAGCAGTGAATCTCGGACTAGCGGGAATGAGCAGTTCTTC
TRBJ2-6,-,-,TRBV4-3,CASSPSESGANVLTF,TGCGCCAGCAGCCCAAGCGAATCTGGGGCCAACGTCCTGACTTTC
TRBJ2-1,-,TRBD2,TRBV20-1,CSARDWREGWDEQFF,TGCAGTGCTAGAGATTGGCGGGAGGGGTGGGATGAGCAGTTCTTC
TRBJ2-7,-,-,TRBV3-1,CASSQEVVPGLSYEQYF,TGTGCCAGCAGCCAAGAGGTTGTCCCAGGGCTTTCCTACGAGCAGTACTTC
TRBJ2-1,-,TRBD1,TRBV4-2,CASREGQGAGNEQFF,TGTGCCAGCAGGGAGGGACAGGGGGCCGGCAATGAGCAGTTCTTC
TRBJ2-7,few,TRBD2,TRBV4-1,CASSQIAGSYEQYF,TGCGCCAGCAGCCAAATAGCGGGGTCCTACGAGCAGTACTTC
TRBJ2-1,-,-,TRBV24-1,CATSDHGAGLYNEQFF,TGTGCCACCAGTGACCATGGGGCGGGGCTCTACAATGAGCAGTTCTTC
TRBJ2-7,-,-,TRBV29-1,CSVEKLAQGGYEQYF,TGCAGCGTTGAAAAACTGGCGCAGGGAGGCTACGAGCAGTACTTC
TRBJ2-1,-,-,TRBV6-5,CASSYSGLHNEQFF,TGTGCCAGCAGTTACTCGGGACTGCACAATGAGCAGTTCTTC
TRBJ2-5,-,-,TRBV29-1,CSVAMDVIMQETQYF,TGCAGCGTTGCTATGGACGTCATAATGCAAGAGACCCAGTACTTC
TRBJ1-5,-,-,TRBV20-1,CSAKPSMGRDSQPQHF,TGCAGTGCTAAGCCTTCTATGGGGCGGGATTCTCAGCCCCAGCATTTT
TRBJ2-7,few,-,TRBV27,CASSLGFFYEQYF,TGTGCCAGCAGTTTAGGGTTTTTCTACGAGCAGTACTTC
TRBJ2-7,-,-,TRBV15,CATSRDAASYEQYF,TGTGCCACCAGCAGAGACGCAGCTTCCTACGAGCAGTACTTC
TRBJ1-2,few,-,TRBV6-2/TRBV6-3,CASSTSTSYYGYTF,TGTGCCAGCAGTACCTCGACAAGTTACTATGGCTACACCTTC
TRBJ1-2,once,-,TRBV14,CASSQTGTSYGYTF,TGTGCCAGCAGCCAAACCGGGACGTCGTATGGCTACACCTTC
TRBJ2-1,few,TRBD1,TRBV27,CASSFGQGNEQFF,TGTGCCAGCAGTTTCGGACAGGGCAATGAGCAGTTCTTC
TRBJ2-7,-,TRBD1,TRBV20-1,CSARGDRGPSYEQYF,TGCAGTGCTAGAGGGGACAGGGGGCCCTCCTACGAGCAGTACTTC
TRBJ1-2,-,-,TRBV7-2,CASSPWSNSLLDGYTF,TGTGCCAGCAGCCCGTGGTCGAACTCGCTATTAGATGGCTACACCTTC
TRBJ2-7,few,TRBD2,TRBV7-9,CASSLAGGRDEQYF,TGTGCCAGCAGCTTAGCTGGTGGGAGGGACGAGCAGTACTTC
TRBJ2-5,-,TRBD2,TRBV9,CASSVGTSGAFEETQYF,TGTGCCAGCAGCGTAGGCACTAGCGGGGCATTTGAAGAGACCCAGTACTTC
TRBJ2-5,-,-,TRBV27,CASSGGRTQYF,TGTGCCAGCAGTGGAGGGCGGACCCAGTACTTC
TRBJ2-7,-,-,TRBV7-9,CASSTQGPTYEQYF,TGTGCCAGCAGCACCCAGGGCCCGACCTACGAGCAGTACTTC
TRBJ2-3,-,TRBD1,TRBV20-1,CSATGTGLSWTDTQYF,TGCAGTGCTACCGGGACAGGGCTTTCCTGGACAGATACGCAGTATTTT